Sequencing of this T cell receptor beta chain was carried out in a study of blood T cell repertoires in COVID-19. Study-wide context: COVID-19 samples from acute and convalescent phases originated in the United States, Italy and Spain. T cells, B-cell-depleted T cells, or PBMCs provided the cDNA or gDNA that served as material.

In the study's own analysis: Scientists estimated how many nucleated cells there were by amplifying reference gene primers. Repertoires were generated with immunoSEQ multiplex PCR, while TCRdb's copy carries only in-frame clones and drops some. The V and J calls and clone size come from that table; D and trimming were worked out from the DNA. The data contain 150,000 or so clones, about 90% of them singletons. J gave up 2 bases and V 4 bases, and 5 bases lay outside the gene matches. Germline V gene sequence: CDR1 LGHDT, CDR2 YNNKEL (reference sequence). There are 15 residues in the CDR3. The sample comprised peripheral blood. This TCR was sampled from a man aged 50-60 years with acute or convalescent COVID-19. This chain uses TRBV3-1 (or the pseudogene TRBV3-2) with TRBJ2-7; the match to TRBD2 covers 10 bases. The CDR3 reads CASSRRTSGTYEQYF. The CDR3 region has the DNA TGTGCCAGCAGCCGACGGACTAGCGGAACCTACGAGCAGTACTTC.